A single sample gave rise to the 8 T cell receptor beta chains below, sequenced in a study of shared clonotypes between healthy human individuals. It was CD45RO-negative cells, positively selected for CCR7, that made up naive CD8 cells, with terminally differentiated effector memory CD45RA+ cells excluded. Profiled with immunoSEQ multiplex PCR; TCRdb holds only in-frame clones, not every one. Of about 2.2 million clones in the sample, about 92% were seen once. Sequences were obtained from naive CD8+ T cells from PBMCs. The receptors originated from a man younger than 35 in good health. Some clones in this sample may be carry-over from other donors' samples.

The chain couples TRBV6-8 to TRBJ2-5; 8 bases line up with TRBD2. The CDR3 has 18 residues. CDR1 is MNHGY and CDR2 is SAAAGT in the germline V gene. Germline trimming cut 4 bases from V and 2 bases from J; bases unmatched to any gene: 15. In DNA form, the CDR3 reads TGTGCCAGCAGTTTACCGGGACTAGGGACAAAATATCAAGAGACCCAGTACTTC. Translated, it gives CASSLPGLGTKYQETQYF.

This chain uses TRBV27 with TRBJ2-7, with D maybe TRBD1 (5 bases). CDR1 and CDR2 (germline): MNHEY, SMNVEV (reference sequence). V lost 4 bases and J lost 5, with 18 bases in between. This CDR3 is 15 amino acids long. CDR3 in DNA: TGTGCCAGCAGTTCGTCCTTACAGGTTACCGACGAGCAGTACTTC. Encoded protein: CASSSSLQVTDEQYF.

The chain couples TRBV4-3 to TRBJ2-1, with 7 positions matching TRBD2. Germline values: CDR1 LGHNA, CDR2 YSLEER. V lost 5 bases and J lost 8; bases outside the gene matches: 9. CDR3 length equals 14 residues. In DNA form, the CDR3 reads TGCGCCAGCAGCGAAATACTAGCGAGGGATGAGCAGTTCTTC. Protein product: CASSEILARDEQFF.

The DNA of the CDR3 is TGTGCCATCAGTGAAGGGCGTATCGGGGAGCTGTTTTTT. Its translation is CAISEGRIGELFF. The chain employs TRBV10-3 and TRBJ2-2, with D unclear. The CDR3 contains 13 residues. In germline, CDR1 is ENHRY, CDR2 SYGVKD. V was trimmed by 3 bases and J by 7 bases, leaving 9 bases between them.

The chain uses TRBV6-5 and TRBJ1-5; D not certain. The length of the CDR3 is 13 residues. Germline CDR1 reads MNHEY; CDR2 reads SVGAGI. Trimming removed 6 bases at V and 7 bases at J, with 13 bases between. The CDR3 here is CASRESATQPQHF. CDR3 sequence (DNA): TGTGCCAGCAGGGAGTCGGCCACGCAGCCCCAGCATTTT.

This clone has just one count. This chain uses TRBV27 with TRBJ2-7; D remains ambiguous. This CDR3 comprises 13 residues. Germline V gene sequence: CDR1 MNHEY, CDR2 SMNVEV (reference sequence). V was cut by 3 bases and J by 7 bases, with 13 bases left in between. The CDR3 is CASSLGINWEQYF. CDR3 bases: TGTGCCAGCAGTTTGGGAATTAACTGGGAGCAGTACTTC.

This CDR3 is CASSLGRAGDEQFF. The CDR3 DNA reads as TGCGCCAGCAGCTTGGGAAGGGCTGGCGATGAGCAGTTCTTC. The chain employs TRBV5-1 and TRBJ2-1; the D is unclear. This CDR3 comprises 14 residues. Germline CDR1 reads SGHRS; CDR2 reads YFSETQ. V was clipped by 0 bases and J by 8 bases, with 12 bases between them.

The V call is TRBV7-9, the J call TRBJ2-3, with no clear D. This CDR3 contains 14 residues. With 5 bases removed from V and 6 bases from J, the gap between germline ends came to 15 bases. Germline CDR1 and CDR2: SEHNR and FQNEAQ (reference sequence). The CDR3 DNA reads as TGTGCCAGCAGCGCAAGGGCCCCCGGGGATACGCAGTATTTT. This gives the protein CASSARAPGDTQYF.